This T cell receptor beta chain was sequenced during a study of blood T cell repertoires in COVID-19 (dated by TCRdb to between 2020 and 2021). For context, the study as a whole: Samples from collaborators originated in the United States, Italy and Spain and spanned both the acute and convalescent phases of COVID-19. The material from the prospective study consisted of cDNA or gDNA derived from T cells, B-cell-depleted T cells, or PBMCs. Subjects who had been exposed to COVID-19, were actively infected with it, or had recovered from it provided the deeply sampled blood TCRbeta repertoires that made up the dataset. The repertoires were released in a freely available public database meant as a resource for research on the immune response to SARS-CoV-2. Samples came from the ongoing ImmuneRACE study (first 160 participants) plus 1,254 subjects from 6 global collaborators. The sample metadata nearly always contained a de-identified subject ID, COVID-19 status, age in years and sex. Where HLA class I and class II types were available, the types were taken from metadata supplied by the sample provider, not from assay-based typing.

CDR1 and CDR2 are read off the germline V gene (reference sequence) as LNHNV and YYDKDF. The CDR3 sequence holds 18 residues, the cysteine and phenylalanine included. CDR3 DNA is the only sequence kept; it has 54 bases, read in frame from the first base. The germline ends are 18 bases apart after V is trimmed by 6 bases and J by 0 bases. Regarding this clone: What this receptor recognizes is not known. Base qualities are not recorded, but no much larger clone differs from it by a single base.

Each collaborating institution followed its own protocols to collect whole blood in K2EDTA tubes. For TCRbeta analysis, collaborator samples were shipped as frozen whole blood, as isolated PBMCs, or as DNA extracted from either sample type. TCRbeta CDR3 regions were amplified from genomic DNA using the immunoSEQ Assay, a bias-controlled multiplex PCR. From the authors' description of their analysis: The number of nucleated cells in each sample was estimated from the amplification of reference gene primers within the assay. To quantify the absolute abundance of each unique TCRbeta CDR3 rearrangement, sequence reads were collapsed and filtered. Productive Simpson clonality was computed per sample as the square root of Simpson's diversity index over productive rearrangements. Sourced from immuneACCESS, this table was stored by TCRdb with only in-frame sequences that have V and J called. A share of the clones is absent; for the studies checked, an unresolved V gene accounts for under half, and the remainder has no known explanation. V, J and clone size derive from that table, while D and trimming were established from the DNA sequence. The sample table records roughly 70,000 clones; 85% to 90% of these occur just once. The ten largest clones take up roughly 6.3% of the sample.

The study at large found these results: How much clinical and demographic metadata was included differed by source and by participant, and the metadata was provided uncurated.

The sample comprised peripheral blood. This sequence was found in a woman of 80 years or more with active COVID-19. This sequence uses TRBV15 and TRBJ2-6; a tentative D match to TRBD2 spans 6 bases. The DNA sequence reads TGTGCCACCAGAAGAATGGGGACTTTTAGCTCTGGGGCCAACGTCCTGACTTTC. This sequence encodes CATRRMGTFSSGANVLTF.